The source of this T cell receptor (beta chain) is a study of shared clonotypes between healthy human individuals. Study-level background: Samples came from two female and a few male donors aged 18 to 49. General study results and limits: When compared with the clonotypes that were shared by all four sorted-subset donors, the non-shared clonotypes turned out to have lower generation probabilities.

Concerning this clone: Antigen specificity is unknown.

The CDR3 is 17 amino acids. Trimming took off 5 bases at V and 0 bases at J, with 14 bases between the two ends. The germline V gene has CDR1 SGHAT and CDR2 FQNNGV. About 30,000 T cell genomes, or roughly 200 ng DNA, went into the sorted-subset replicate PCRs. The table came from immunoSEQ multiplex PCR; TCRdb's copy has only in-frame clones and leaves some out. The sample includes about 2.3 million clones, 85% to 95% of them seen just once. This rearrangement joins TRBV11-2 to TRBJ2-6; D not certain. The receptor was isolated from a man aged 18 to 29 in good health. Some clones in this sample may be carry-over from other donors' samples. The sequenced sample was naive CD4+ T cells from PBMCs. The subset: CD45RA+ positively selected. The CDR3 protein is CASSPRTAYSGANVLTF. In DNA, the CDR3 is TGTGCCAGCAGCCCAAGGACGGCGTACTCTGGGGCCAACGTCCTGACTTTC.